This TCR beta chain was retrieved from a study of identical twins. Regarding the study as a whole: Low generation-probability sequences were in excess among twin-shared out-of-frame alpha sequences.

In this sample, this clonotype turned up a few times. The antigen is not known. MiXCR, applied by TCRdb to the 5' RACE reads, yields one record per CDR3 protein. The table lists under 300,000 distinct CDR3 sequences, 5% to 7% of them singletons. CDR3 length: 13 amino acids. Losses at the gene ends were 3 bases for V and 4 bases for J; bases not matched to a gene: 3. The data also belong to a second study, concerning T cells expressing NK-cell markers.

The genes are TRBV12-3 or TRBV12-4 and TRBJ2-7; the match to TRBD1 covers 7 bases. This clonotype was obtained from a woman younger than 35 in good health. The sample taken for sequencing was CD8+ T cells sorted from blood. The CDR3 region has the DNA TGTGCCAGCAGTTTGAGACAGGGATACGAGCAGTACTTC. It yields the protein CASSLRQGYEQYF.